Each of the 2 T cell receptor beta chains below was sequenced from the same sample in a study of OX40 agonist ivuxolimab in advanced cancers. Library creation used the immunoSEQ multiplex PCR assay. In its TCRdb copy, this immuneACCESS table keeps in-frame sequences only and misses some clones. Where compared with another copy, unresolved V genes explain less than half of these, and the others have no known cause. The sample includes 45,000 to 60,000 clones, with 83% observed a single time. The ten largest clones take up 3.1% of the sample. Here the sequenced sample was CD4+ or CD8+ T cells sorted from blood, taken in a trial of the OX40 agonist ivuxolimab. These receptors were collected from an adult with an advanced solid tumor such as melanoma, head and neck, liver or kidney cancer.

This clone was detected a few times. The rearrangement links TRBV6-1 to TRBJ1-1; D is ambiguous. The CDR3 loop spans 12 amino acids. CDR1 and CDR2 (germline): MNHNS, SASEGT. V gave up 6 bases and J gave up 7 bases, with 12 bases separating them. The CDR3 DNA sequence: TGTGCCAGCAGCGCACCCCGTGGTGAAGCTTTCTTT. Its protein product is CASSAPRGEAFF.

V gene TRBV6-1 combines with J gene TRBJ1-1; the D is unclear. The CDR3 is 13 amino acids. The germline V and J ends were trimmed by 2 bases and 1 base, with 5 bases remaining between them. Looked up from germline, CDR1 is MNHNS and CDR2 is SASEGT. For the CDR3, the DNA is TGTGCCAGCAGTGAATACCCGAACACTGAAGCTTTCTTT. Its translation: CASSEYPNTEAFF.